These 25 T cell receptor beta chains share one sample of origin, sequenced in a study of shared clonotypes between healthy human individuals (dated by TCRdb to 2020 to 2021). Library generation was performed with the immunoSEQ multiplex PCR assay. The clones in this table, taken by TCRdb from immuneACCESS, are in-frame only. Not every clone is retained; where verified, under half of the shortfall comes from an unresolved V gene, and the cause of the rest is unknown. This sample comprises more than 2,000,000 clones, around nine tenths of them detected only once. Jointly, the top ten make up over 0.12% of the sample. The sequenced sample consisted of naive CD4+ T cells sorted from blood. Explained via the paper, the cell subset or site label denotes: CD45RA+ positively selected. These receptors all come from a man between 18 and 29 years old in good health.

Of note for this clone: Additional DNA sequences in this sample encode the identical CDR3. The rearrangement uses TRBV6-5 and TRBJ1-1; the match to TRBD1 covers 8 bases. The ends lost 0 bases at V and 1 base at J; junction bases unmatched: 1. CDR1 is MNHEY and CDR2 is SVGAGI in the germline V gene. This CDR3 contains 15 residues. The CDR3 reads CASSYSQGGNTEAFF. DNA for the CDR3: TGTGCCAGCAGTTACTCACAGGGGGGGAACACTGAAGCTTTCTTT.

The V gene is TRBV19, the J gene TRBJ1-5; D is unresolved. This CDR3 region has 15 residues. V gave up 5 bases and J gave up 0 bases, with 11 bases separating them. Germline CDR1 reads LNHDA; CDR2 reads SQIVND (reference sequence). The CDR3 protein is CASSPVHNSNQPQHF. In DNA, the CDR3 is TGTGCCAGTAGTCCGGTGCACAATAGCAATCAGCCCCAGCATTTT.

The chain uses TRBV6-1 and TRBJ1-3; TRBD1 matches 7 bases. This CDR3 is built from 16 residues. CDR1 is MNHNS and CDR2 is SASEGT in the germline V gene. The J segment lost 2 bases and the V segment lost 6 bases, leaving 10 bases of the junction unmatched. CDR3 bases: TGTGCCAGCAGAGAAAGGGACAGCCGCGCTGGAAACACCATATATTTT. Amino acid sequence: CASRERDSRAGNTIYF.

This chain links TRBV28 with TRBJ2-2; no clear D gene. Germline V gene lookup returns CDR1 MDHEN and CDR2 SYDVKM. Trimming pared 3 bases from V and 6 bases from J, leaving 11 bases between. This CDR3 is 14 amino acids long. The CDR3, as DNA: TGTGCCAGCAGTTTTTGGGGAATAGCCGGGGAGCTGTTTTTT. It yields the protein CASSFWGIAGELFF.

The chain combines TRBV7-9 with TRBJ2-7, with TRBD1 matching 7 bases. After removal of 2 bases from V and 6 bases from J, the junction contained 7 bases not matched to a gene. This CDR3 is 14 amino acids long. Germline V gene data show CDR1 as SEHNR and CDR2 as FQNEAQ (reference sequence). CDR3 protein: CASSLLTAGGEQYF. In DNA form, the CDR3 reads TGTGCCAGCAGCTTATTAACGGCAGGGGGCGAGCAGTACTTC. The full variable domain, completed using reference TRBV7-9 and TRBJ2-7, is DTGVSQNPRHKITKRGQNVTFRCDPISEHNRLYWYRQTLGQGPEFLTYFQNEAQLEKSRLLSDRFSAERPKGSFSTLEIQRTEQGDSAMYLCASSLLTAGGEQYFGPGTRLTVT.

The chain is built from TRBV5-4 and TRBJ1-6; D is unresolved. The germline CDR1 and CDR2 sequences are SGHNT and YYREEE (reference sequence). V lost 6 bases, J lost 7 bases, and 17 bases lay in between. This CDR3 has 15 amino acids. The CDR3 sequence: CASKMGGGINSPLHF. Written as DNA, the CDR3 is TGTGCCAGCAAAATGGGTGGCGGGATCAATTCACCCCTCCACTTT.

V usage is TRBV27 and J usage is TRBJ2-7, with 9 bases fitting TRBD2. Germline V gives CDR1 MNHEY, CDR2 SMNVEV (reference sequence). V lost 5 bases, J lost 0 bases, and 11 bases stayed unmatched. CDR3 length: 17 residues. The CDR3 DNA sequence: TGTGCCAGCAGTGAAGCAGTCGCGGGGGGGCGCTCCTACGAGCAGTACTTC. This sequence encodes CASSEAVAGGRSYEQYF.

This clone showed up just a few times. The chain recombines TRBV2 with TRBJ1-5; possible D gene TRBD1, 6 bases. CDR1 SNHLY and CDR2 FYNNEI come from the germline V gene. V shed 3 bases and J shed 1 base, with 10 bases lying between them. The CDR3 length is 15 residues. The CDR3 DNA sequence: TGTGCCAGCAGTGATGGGGGGGCGAGCAATCAGCCCCAGCATTTT. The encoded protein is CASSDGGASNQPQHF.

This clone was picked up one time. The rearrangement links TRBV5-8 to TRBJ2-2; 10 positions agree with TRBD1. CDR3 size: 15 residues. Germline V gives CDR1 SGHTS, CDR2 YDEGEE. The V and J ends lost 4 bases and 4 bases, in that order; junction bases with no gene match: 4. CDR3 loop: CASSRGTGVTGELFF. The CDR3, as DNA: TGTGCCAGCAGCAGAGGGACAGGGGTCACCGGGGAGCTGTTTTTT.

CDR3 protein: CASSRAGTWGSYEQYF. In DNA, the CDR3 is TGTGCCAGCAGCCGGGCCGGGACCTGGGGCTCCTACGAGCAGTACTTC. The V gene is TRBV5-5, the J gene TRBJ2-7; perhaps D is TRBD1 or TRBD2 (5 bases each). The ends were cut back, 4 bases at V and 0 bases at J, with 17 bases in the middle. CDR3 length: 16 residues. CDR1 and CDR2 from the germline V gene are SGHKS and YYEKEE (reference sequence).

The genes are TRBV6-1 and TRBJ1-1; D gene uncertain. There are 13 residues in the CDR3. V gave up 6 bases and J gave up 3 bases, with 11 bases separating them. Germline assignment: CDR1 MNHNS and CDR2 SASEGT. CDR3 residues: CASRGGGDTEAFF. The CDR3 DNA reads TGTGCCAGCAGGGGCGGTGGCGACACTGAAGCTTTCTTT.

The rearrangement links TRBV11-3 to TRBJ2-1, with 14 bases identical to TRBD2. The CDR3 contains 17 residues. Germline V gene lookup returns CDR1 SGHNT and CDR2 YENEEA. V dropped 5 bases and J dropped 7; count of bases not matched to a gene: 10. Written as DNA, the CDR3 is TGTGCCAGCAGCCCCGGGACTAGCGGGAGAGAGGGGAATGAGCAGTTCTTC. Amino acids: CASSPGTSGREGNEQFF.

The CDR3 DNA sequence: TGTGCCAGCAGCTTAGCCCCAGGGACTGAGTTCGCCTACGAGCAGTACTTC. This encodes CASSLAPGTEFAYEQYF. This sequence joins TRBV7-2 and TRBJ2-7; a possible D gene is TRBD2 (6 bases). CDR1 and CDR2 from the germline V gene are SGHTA and FQGNSA. V shed 0 bases and J shed 2 bases, with 17 bases lying between them. The CDR3 contains 17 residues.

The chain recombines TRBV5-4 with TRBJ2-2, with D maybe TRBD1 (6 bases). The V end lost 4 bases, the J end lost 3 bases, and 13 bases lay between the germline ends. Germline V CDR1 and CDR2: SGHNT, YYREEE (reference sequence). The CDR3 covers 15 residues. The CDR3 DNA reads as TGTGCCAGCAGCGCCACAGGGCCCCACACCGGGGAGCTGTTTTTT. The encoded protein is CASSATGPHTGELFF.

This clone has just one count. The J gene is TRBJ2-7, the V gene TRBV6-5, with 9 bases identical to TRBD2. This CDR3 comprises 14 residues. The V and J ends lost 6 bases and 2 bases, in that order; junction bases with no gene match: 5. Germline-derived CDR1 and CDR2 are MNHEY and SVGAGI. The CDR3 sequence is CASRSTSGTYEQYF. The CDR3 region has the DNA TGTGCCAGCAGATCGACTAGCGGTACCTACGAGCAGTACTTC.

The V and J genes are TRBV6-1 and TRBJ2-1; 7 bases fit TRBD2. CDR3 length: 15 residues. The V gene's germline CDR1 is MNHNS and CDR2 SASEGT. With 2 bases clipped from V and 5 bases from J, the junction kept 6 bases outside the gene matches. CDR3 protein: CASSEQSSGNNEQFF. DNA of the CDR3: TGTGCCAGCAGTGAACAGTCTAGCGGAAACAATGAGCAGTTCTTC.

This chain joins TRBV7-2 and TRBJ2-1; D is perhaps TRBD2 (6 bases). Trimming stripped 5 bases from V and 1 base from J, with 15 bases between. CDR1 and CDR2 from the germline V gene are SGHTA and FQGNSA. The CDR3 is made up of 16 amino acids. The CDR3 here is CASSPASGPSYNEQFF. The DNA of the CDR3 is TGTGCCAGCAGCCCCGCCAGCGGGCCTTCCTACAATGAGCAGTTCTTC.

Here the CDR3 reads CASSSIAADTQYF. In nucleotides, the CDR3 is TGTGCCAGCTCATCCATTGCCGCAGATACGCAGTATTTT. The chain couples TRBV18 to TRBJ2-3; D is unclear. CDR1 KGHSH and CDR2 LQKENI come from the germline V gene. Trimming cost V 5 bases and J 4 bases, with 10 bases left between them. The CDR3 loop spans 13 amino acids.

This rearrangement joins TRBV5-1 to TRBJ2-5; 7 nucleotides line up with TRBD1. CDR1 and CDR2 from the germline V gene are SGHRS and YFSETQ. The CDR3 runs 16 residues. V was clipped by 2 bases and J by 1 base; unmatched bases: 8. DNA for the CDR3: TGCGCCAGCAGCTTCGGGACAGCAACTTTCCAAGAGACCCAGTACTTC. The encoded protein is CASSFGTATFQETQYF.

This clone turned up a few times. CDR3 sequence (DNA): TGTGCCAGCAGCCCCCCAGGGCGTGGCAGGGGCACCGGGGAGCTGTTTTTT. Translated: CASSPPGRGRGTGELFF. The genes are TRBV9 and TRBJ2-2; possible D gene TRBD1, 6 bases. The V gene lost 4 bases and the J gene lost 4 bases, with 20 bases spanning the gap. This CDR3 is built from 17 residues. Germline CDR1 is SGDLS and CDR2 is YYNGEE.

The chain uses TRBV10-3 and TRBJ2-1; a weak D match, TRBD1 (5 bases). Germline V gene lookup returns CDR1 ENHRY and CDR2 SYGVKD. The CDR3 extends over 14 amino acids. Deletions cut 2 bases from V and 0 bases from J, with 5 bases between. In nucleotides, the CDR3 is TGTGCCATCAGTGAGACAGGCTCCTACAATGAGCAGTTCTTC. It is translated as CAISETGSYNEQFF.

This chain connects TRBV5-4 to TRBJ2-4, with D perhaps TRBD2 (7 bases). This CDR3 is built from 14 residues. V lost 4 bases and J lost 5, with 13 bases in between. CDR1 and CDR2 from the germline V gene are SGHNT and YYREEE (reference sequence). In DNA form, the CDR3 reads TGTGCCAGCAGCCTGCAGGGGAGGGAAAACATTCAGTACTTC. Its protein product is CASSLQGRENIQYF.

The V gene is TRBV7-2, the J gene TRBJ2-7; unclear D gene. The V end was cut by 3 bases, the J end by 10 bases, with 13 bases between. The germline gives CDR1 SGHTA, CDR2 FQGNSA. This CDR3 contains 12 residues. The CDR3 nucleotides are TGTGCCAGCAGCTTCGTTGGAGCGCCCCAGTACTTC. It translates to CASSFVGAPQYF.

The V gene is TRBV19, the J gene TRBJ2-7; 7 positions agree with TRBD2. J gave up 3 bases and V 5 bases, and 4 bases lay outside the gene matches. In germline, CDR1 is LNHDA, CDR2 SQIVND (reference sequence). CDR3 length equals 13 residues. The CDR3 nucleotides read TGTGCCAGTAGTTCCGGGAGGATCTACGAGCAGTACTTC. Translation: CASSSGRIYEQYF.

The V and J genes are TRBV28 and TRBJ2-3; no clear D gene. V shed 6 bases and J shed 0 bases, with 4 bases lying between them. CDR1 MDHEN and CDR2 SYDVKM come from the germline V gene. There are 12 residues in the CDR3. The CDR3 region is CASSRSTDTQYF. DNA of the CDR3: TGTGCCAGCAGCCGTAGCACAGATACGCAGTATTTT.